This T cell receptor (beta chain) was recorded in a study of T cell repertoires in cytomegalovirus infection. About the research overall: Epitope selection comprised recently identified HLA-C-restricted CMV epitopes and well-studied HLA-B-restricted CMV epitopes. From public TCR beta signatures came an indication of both CMV infection and matching HLA type.

TCRdb reprocessed the reads with MiXCR, giving one entry per CDR3 protein. The profile shows about 340,000 distinct CDR3 sequences, under 35% of them singletons. This clonotype was recorded at least ten times. Its antigen is unknown. The CDR3 length is 16 residues. Trimming took 2 bases from V and 1 from J; bases not matched to a gene: 2. Germline CDR1 reads SGHTA; CDR2 reads FQGNSA. Broader study findings: Dominating the ex vivo response were HLA-C-restricted CMV-specific TCR beta clonotypes. Pooled public TCR beta family frequency picked out CMV carriers with the relevant HLA.

V usage is TRBV7-2 and J usage is TRBJ2-7, with 13 bases matching TRBD2. The receptor was derived from a human donor in good health (CMV status not recorded). Some clones in this sample may be carry-over from other donors' samples. The sample consisted of cultured PBMCs, taken from culture after CMV antigen stimulation. Written as DNA, the CDR3 is TGTGCCAGCAGCTTAAGGACTAGCGGGAGATCCTACGAGCAGTACTTC. Amino acids: CASSLRTSGRSYEQYF.